The 5 T cell receptor beta chains given below trace back to one sample, sequenced in a study of primary melanoma T cells and metastatic recurrence. Using immunoSEQ multiplex PCR, the repertoire was profiled, and TCRdb retains in-frame clones only, with some absent. The table shows some 130 clones, with roughly 80% occurring only once. Sequencing was carried out using melanoma tumor tissue. All receptors come from a human donor with melanoma.

This clone was seen a handful of times. V is TRBV28 and J is TRBJ2-1; the match to TRBD2 covers 9 bases. V dropped 7 bases and J dropped 5; count of bases not matched to a gene: 6. Germline values: CDR1 MDHEN, CDR2 SYDVKM. The CDR3 extends over 14 amino acids. The CDR3 sequence is CASMSSGGNNEQFF. In nucleotides, the CDR3 is TGTGCCAGCATGAGTAGCGGGGGTAACAATGAGCAGTTCTTC.

This clone was seen only a few times. The V call is TRBV15, the J call TRBJ2-1; perhaps TRBD2 as D (5 bases). This CDR3 contains 16 residues. With 8 bases removed from V and 7 bases from J, the gap between germline ends came to 24 bases. From germline, CDR1 is LNHNV and CDR2 YYDKDF (reference sequence). Here the CDR3 DNA reads TGTGCCACCCGCTCTCTTTTCCTAGCCTCTGGAAATGAGCAGTTCTTC. This sequence encodes CATRSLFLASGNEQFF.

The chain links TRBV28 to TRBJ2-2; 8 nucleotides align to TRBD1. Germline V CDR1 and CDR2: MDHEN, SYDVKM. Trimming cost V 6 bases and J 1 base; bases outside gene matches: 13. This CDR3 comprises 18 residues. For the CDR3, the DNA is TGTGCCAGCAGCTACCCCAGGGGGCCCAGGCTGAACACCGGGGAGCTGTTTTTT. Its protein is CASSYPRGPRLNTGELFF.

DNA of the CDR3: TGTGCCAGCAGCTTTAATTGGGGGAATGGCTACACCTTC. Amino acids: CASSFNWGNGYTF. This chain links TRBV4-2 with TRBJ1-2; TRBD1 is a possible D gene (5 bases). Per germline, CDR1 LGHNA and CDR2 YNFKEQ. The length of the CDR3 is 13 residues. The V gene lost 5 bases and the J gene lost 6 bases, with 13 bases spanning the gap.

This chain links TRBV19 with TRBJ1-2; 7 nucleotides line up with TRBD1. The CDR3 loop spans 15 amino acids. With V trimmed by 0 bases and J by 6 bases, 7 bases remained unmatched. The germline V gene encodes CDR1 LNHDA and CDR2 SQIVND (reference sequence). The CDR3 sequence is CASSIDLQTGNGYTF. CDR3 in DNA: TGTGCCAGTAGTATAGATCTCCAGACAGGGAATGGCTACACCTTC.